This is a list of T cell receptor beta chains from one sample in a study of blood T cell repertoires in COVID-19. Repertoires were generated with immunoSEQ multiplex PCR, while TCRdb's copy carries only in-frame clones and drops some. The sample includes 250,000 to 300,000 clones, less than 90% of them seen just once. Sequenced input: peripheral blood. The source of these receptors is a woman between 65 and 79 years old with COVID-19, enrolled during active disease. CDR3s include the opening cysteine and the closing phenylalanine or tryptophan. D genes are given only for firm matches.

J: TRBJ1-1
V: TRBV28
D: TRBD1
DNA: TGTGCCAGCAGTATCCAGGGGGTTAACACTGAAGCTTTCTTT
CDR3: CASSIQGVNTEAFF

J: TRBJ1-2
V: TRBV10-3
D: .
DNA: TGTGCCATCAGTGAGAGGGGTTTTTATGGCTACACCTTC
CDR3: CAISERGFYGYTF

J: TRBJ1-3
V: TRBV9
D: .
DNA: TGTGCCAGCAGCCCTAGCCTACGGAACACCATATATTTT
CDR3: CASSPSLRNTIYF

J: TRBJ2-7
V: TRBV7-2
D: TRBD2
DNA: TGTGCCAGCAGCTCATACTCTAGCGGCCTTCCCTACGAGCAGTACTTC
CDR3: CASSSYSSGLPYEQYF

J: TRBJ2-5
V: TRBV11-2
D: .
DNA: TGTGCCAGCAGCTCAAAGTACAGGGAAGGGGAGACCCAGTACTTC
CDR3: CASSSKYREGETQYF

J: TRBJ2-7
V: TRBV6-5
D: TRBD1
DNA: TGTGCCAGCAGGTCGGCCGGGACAGGGACAAACGAGCAGTACTTC
CDR3: CASRSAGTGTNEQYF

J: TRBJ2-7
V: TRBV7-2
D: .
DNA: TGTGCCAGCAGCTTAGGTTCGGCAGGGGGGTCCTACGAGCAGTACTTC
CDR3: CASSLGSAGGSYEQYF

J: TRBJ2-7
V: TRBV20-1
D: .
DNA: TGCAGTGCTCTTAGCTCCTACGAGCAGTACTTC
CDR3: CSALSSYEQYF

J: TRBJ2-7
V: TRBV24-1
D: .
DNA: TGTGCCACCAGTGATTTGGAGGCCTACGAGCAGTACTTC
CDR3: CATSDLEAYEQYF

J: TRBJ2-1
V: TRBV9
D: .
DNA: TGTGCCAGCAGCGTAGGGGGGCCCCTCAACAATGAGCAGTTCTTC
CDR3: CASSVGGPLNNEQFF

J: TRBJ1-1
V: TRBV3-1/TRBV3-2
D: TRBD1
DNA: TGTGCCAGCAGCCAGATGACAGGGGCTGAAGCTTTCTTT
CDR3: CASSQMTGAEAFF

J: TRBJ2-5
V: TRBV5-4
D: .
DNA: TGTGCCAGCAGATCCGGGTCGGGGGAGACCCAGTACTTC
CDR3: CASRSGSGETQYF

J: TRBJ2-7
V: TRBV3-1/TRBV3-2
D: .
DNA: TGTGCCAGCAGCCCCGGAGGTTACGAGCAGTACTTC
CDR3: CASSPGGYEQYF

J: TRBJ2-3
V: TRBV20-1
D: .
DNA: TGCAGTGCTAGAGTAGCGACTACGCAGTATTTT
CDR3: CSARVATTQYF

J: TRBJ1-1
V: TRBV11-2
D: .
DNA: TGTGCCAGCAGCATCAGGGGGAACACTGAAGCTTTCTTT
CDR3: CASSIRGNTEAFF